The entry below gives a single TCR beta chain sequence along with its context. It has no known antigen specificity. Base qualities are missing; no much larger clone stands one base away. The data derive from a study of shared clonotypes between healthy human individuals (dated by TCRdb to 2019 to 2021). Regarding the study in general: A few men and a couple of women, aged 18 to 49 years, made up the cohort. For each donor, CD4 naive and CD4 memory were each run on three plates, CD8 naive on two plates, and CD8 memory on one plate. The study deeply sequenced blood TCR repertoires of about 5 healthy adults to estimate repertoire size and the extent of clonotype sharing between individuals. Different laboratories and diverse techniques were used to prepare libraries and sequence TCR repertoires, to increase sequencing depth and limit assay-specific biases. Per donor, leukapheresis produced somewhere between about 0.9 and 9.5 billion PBMCs.

The donors were healthy, HIV-negative adults with no recently reported acute infections or vaccinations. Every donor was a Caucasian adult living in Nashville, Tennessee, USA. CD8 memory samples consisted of magnetically selected CD45RO+ cells combined with CCR7-negative CD45RA+ effector memory (TemRA) cells. After blood collection by leukapheresis, PBMCs were isolated using Ficoll-Histopaque density gradient centrifugation and then cryopreserved in the vapor phase of liquid nitrogen. Analytical flow cytometry was used to check the purity and quantity of every magnetically sorted T cell population. Genomic DNA was isolated from every sorted fraction and measured by UV absorbance on a Nanodrop 2000c. Overall study outcomes, separate from this receptor: Sampling was restricted to blood, and TCR repertoires in tissue are likely to differ from TCR repertoires in blood. Because the study included only a small number of donors, the genetic and exposure-history diversity represented was limited. Pairwise subsampling led to the expectation that sequencing depth would affect the degree of clonotype sharing among donors. When several donors were compared, the shared fraction of clonotypes was around 5% for naive CD4, 3.5% to 4% for naive CD8, 2% to 2.5% for memory CD4, and less than 0.5% for memory CD8. Estimated clonotype richness was generally larger for naive than for memory subsets. Clonotypes shared by all four sorted-subset donors showed higher generation probabilities than non-shared clonotypes. Incomplete sequencing was indicated by rarefaction of sorted-subset datasets, despite the large sequencing depth.

Using the deep immunoSEQ assay, multiplex PCR amplified TCR CDR3 regions from genomic DNA. Extracted genomic DNA from each cell subset was spread evenly across all wells of several immunoSEQ 96-well plates, with each plate serving as a replicate. Each replicate PCR for sorted subsets received about 210 ng genomic DNA, equal to about 29,000 T cell genomes. Purified libraries were quantified with a Qubit 3.0 fluorometer, sized on a Bioanalyzer 2100, and re-quantified with the KAPA Library Quantification kit. Every immunoSEQ 96-well plate was sequenced on a separate single-read 150-cycle Illumina NextSeq 550 flow cell. The authors processed their data as follows. Because the immunoSEQ output included only junctional sequences and no quality scores, the filtering could not be the same as the filtering used for full-length reads. To assign V/J genes and CDR3, sequences were annotated against IMGT germline references using PyIR, a Python wrapper for IgBLAST v1.9. Reads were filtered out if the reads had weak V/J assignments (E-value above 1e-6), no CDR3, stop codons, out-of-frame junctions, or ambiguous translated residues. A V3J clonotype was defined by an identical inferred V gene, J gene, and CDR3 amino acid sequence. To compute the percentage overlap between repertoires, the number of shared unique clonotypes was divided by the size of the smaller repertoire. RTK rarefaction, the Chao1 estimator, and Recon v2.1 estimates of unobserved clonotypes were used to assess repertoire richness. Generation probabilities for all TCRbeta clonotypes obtained by the gDNA method from a handful of donors were computed using OLGA. TCRdb's version of the immuneACCESS table is confined to in-frame rearrangements and falls short of the full clone set. An unresolved V gene accounts for under half of the shortfall where checked; the remainder is of unknown origin. The V and J calls and clone size are taken from that table; D and trimming were inferred from the DNA. For this sample the table gives 110,000 or so clones, of which about 70% were detected only once. Clones ranked in the top ten supply 24% of the sample.

CDR1 and CDR2 (SGHKS, YYEKEE) derive from the germline V gene (reference sequence). Including cysteine and phenylalanine, the CDR3 has 15 amino acids. Only the CDR3 DNA is retained, 45 bases long and in frame from the first base. Trimming takes 4 bases off V and 4 bases off J; junction bases not matched to a gene: 10. This clonotype was obtained from a woman aged 25 to 39 in good health. Recombination joined TRBV5-5 with TRBJ2-7; 8 middle bases align to TRBD1. The sequenced sample consisted of memory CD8+ T cells sorted from blood. The cell subset or site label, read with the paper, signifies: CD45RO+ cells pooled with CCR7-negative TemRA cells. DNA sequence: TGTGCCAGCAGCCGCCCCGGGACAGGAGGGTACGAGCAGTACTTC. Translated, it gives CASSRPGTGGYEQYF. Where the CDR3 stops, the reference TRBV5-5 and TRBJ2-7 genes take over; the full variable domain is DAGVTQSPTHLIKTRGQQVTLRCSPISGHKSVSWYQQVLGQGPQFIFQYYEKEERGRGNFPDRFSARQFPNYSSELNVNALLLGDSALYLCASSRPGTGGYEQYFGPGTRLTVT.